Below, 2 T cell receptor beta chains from the same sample are listed, as sequenced in a study of blood T cell repertoires in COVID-19 (dated by TCRdb to 2018 to 2021). To prepare the library, the immunoSEQ multiplex PCR assay was applied. Held by TCRdb, this immuneACCESS table contains in-frame sequences only and omits some clones. Under half of the omission traces to an unresolved V gene where checked; the cause of the rest is unknown. The sample records around 200,000 clones, roughly nine tenths of which are singletons. Roughly 0.69% of the sample is taken by the ten largest. Sequencing was performed on peripheral blood. These receptors were obtained from a man aged 35 to 55 with acute or convalescent COVID-19.

The CDR3 DNA reads TGTGCCAGCAGCCAAGGGGGACTAGCGGGAAACTACGAGCAGTACTTC. It translates to CASSQGGLAGNYEQYF. J is TRBJ2-7 and V is TRBV4-2; 13 bases are a match to TRBD2. CDR1 LGHNA and CDR2 YNFKEQ come from the germline V gene. V lost 1 base, J lost 3 bases, and 3 bases stayed unmatched. The CDR3 has 16 amino acids.

The chain uses TRBV19 and TRBJ1-5; TRBD1 aligns across 8 bases. The junction had 3 bases not matched to a gene; V was cut back by 3 bases and J by 5 bases. Germline CDR1 reads LNHDA; CDR2 reads SQIVND (reference sequence). This CDR3 contains 14 residues. The CDR3 here is CASSIEQGDQPQHF. CDR3 nucleotide sequence: TGTGCCAGTAGTATCGAACAGGGGGATCAGCCCCAGCATTTT.